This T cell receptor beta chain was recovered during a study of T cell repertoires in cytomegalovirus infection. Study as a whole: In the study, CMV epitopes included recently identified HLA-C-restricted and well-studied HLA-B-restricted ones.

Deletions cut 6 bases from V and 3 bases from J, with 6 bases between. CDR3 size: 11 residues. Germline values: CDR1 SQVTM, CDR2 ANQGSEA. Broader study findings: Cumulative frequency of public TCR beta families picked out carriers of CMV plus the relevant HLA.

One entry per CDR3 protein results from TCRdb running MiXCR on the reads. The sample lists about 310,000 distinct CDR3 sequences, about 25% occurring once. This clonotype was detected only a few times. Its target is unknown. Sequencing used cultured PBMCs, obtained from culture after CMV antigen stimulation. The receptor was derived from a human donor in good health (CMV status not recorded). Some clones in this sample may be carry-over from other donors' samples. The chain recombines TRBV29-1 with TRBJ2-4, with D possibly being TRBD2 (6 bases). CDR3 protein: CSVRGKNIQYF. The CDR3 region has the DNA TGCAGCGTGCGGGGCAAAAACATTCAGTACTTC.